These T cell receptor beta chains were read from a single sample in a study of regulatory T cells in long-lasting Graves disease. From the multiplex PCR reads, TCRdb called clonotypes with MiXCR, one entry per CDR3 protein. This sample yields fewer than 350,000 distinct CDR3 sequences, of which 18% are seen a single time; less than 40% belongs to the top ten. Sequenced material: peripheral blood mononuclear cells (PBMCs), taken at new diagnosis, from a patient treated with antithyroid drugs. These TCRs come from a female donor with Graves disease. CDR3s include the opening cysteine and the closing phenylalanine or tryptophan. D genes are given only for firm matches. Clone size is stated in some rows and not others, as once, few, many or a class when expanded.

clone_size,v_call,j_call,d_call,cdr3_aa,cdr3_nt
many,TRBV27,TRBJ2-1,.,CASSLAAGYNEQFF,TGTGCCAGCAGTTTAGCGGCGGGTTACAATGAGCAGTTCTTC
many,TRBV5-1,TRBJ1-3,TRBD1,CASSLGDSRSTIYF,TGCGCCAGCAGCTTGGGGGACAGCCGGAGCACCATATATTTT
many,TRBV11-2,TRBJ2-3,TRBD2,CASSLGGAGESADTQYF,TGTGCCAGCAGCTTAGGCGGAGCGGGAGAGTCAGCAGATACGCAGTATTTT
many,TRBV6-1,TRBJ2-7,.,CASTPGVAYEQYF,TGTGCCAGCACCCCAGGGGTGGCCTACGAGCAGTACTTC
many,TRBV3-1,TRBJ2-2,.,CASSQEGPWPIPTGELFF,TGTGCCAGCAGCCAAGAAGGTCCCTGGCCTATCCCCACCGGGGAGCTGTTTTTT
.,TRBV28,TRBJ1-4,.,CASSSSPFHSFF,TGTGCCAGCAGTTCCTCCCCCTTTCATTCGTTTTTT
many,TRBV5-1,TRBJ1-4,.,CASSPDRNEKLFF,TGCGCCAGCAGCCCGGACAGAAATGAAAAACTGTTTTTT
few,TRBV7-9,TRBJ1-5,.,CASSHQGRGQPQHF,TGTGCCAGCAGCCATCAGGGAAGGGGTCAGCCCCAGCATTTT
few,TRBV6-4,TRBJ2-5,.,CASSTSSASTQYF,TGTGCCAGCAGTACCTCTTCTGCCAGCACCCAGTACTTC
many,TRBV5-1,TRBJ2-2,TRBD1,CASKGTVEVGELFF,TGCGCCAGCAAAGGGACAGTTGAGGTCGGGGAGCTGTTTTTT
.,TRBV7-2,TRBJ2-1,.,CASSPPPSGEKYNEQFF,TGTGCCAGCAGCCCCCCGCCAAGTGGGGAGAAGTACAATGAGCAGTTCTTC
few,TRBV6-1,TRBJ1-1,TRBD1,CASSGDRGLPAFF,TGTGCCAGCAGTGGCGACAGGGGGCTGCCAGCTTTCTTT
many,TRBV12-5,TRBJ2-5,.,CASGIYREQETQYF,TGTGCTAGTGGTATCTACAGGGAACAAGAGACCCAGTACTTC
.,TRBV7-2,TRBJ1-5,.,CASSNRDLRNQPQHF,TGTGCCAGCAGTAACCGGGACCTACGGAATCAGCCCCAGCATTTT
.,TRBV5-1,TRBJ1-1,.,CASSSRRDTEAFF,TGTGCCAGCAGCTCGCGCAGGGACACTGAAGCTTTCTTT
few,TRBV12-3/TRBV12-4,TRBJ2-1,TRBD1,CASSAPPGQGYNEQFF,TGTGCCAGCAGTGCACCCCCGGGACAGGGATACAATGAGCAGTTCTTC
many,TRBV16,TRBJ1-5,TRBD1,CASSQRQGDQPQHF,TGTGCCAGCAGCCAAAGACAGGGGGATCAGCCCCAGCATTTT
many,TRBV6-1,TRBJ1-3,.,CASSEFPHGGSSGNTIYF,TGTGCCAGCAGTGAATTCCCCCACGGGGGCAGCTCTGGAAACACCATATATTTT
many,TRBV4-2,TRBJ1-1,.,CASSQTGVEAFF,TGTGCCAGCAGCCAAACAGGTGTTGAAGCTTTCTTT
many,TRBV27,TRBJ2-7,.,CASGISAENEQYF,TGTGCCAGCGGGATCTCGGCGGAAAACGAGCAGTACTTC
many,TRBV12-3/TRBV12-4,TRBJ2-5,TRBD2,CASSPPGLGRIETQYF,TGTGCCAGCAGTCCCCCGGGACTAGGGCGGATAGAGACCCAGTACTTC
.,TRBV27,TRBJ2-1,TRBD2,CASSSSGGSGYYNEQFF,TGTGCCAGCAGTTCCTCCGGAGGTAGCGGGTACTACAATGAGCAGTTCTTC
many,TRBV30,TRBJ1-4,TRBD1,CAWSEWETGPNEKLFF,TGTGCCTGGAGTGAGTGGGAGACAGGGCCTAATGAAAAACTGTTTTTT
.,TRBV19,TRBJ2-3,.,CASSRSGTLGLDTQYF,TGTGCCAGTAGTAGATCGGGGACCTTAGGTTTAGATACGCAGTATTTT
many,TRBV6-5,TRBJ1-2,.,CASSYYFVQGRFSSGYTF,TGTGCCAGCAGTTACTACTTTGTTCAGGGAAGATTTTCATCAGGCTACACCTTC
many,TRBV25-1,TRBJ1-3,.,CASSEFGFSGNTIYF,TGTGCCAGCAGTGAATTTGGGTTCTCTGGAAACACCATATATTTT
many,TRBV7-9,TRBJ1-5,TRBD1,CASSPGLKDRGLRNQPQHF,TGTGCCAGCAGCCCGGGGCTTAAGGACAGGGGGCTACGCAATCAGCCCCAGCATTTT
many,TRBV25-1,TRBJ2-1,TRBD2,CASSNLAGGGDEQFF,TGTGCCAGCAGTAACCTAGCGGGAGGAGGTGATGAGCAGTTCTTC
many,TRBV30,TRBJ1-3,.,CAWTSGNTIYF,TGTGCCTGGACCTCTGGAAACACCATATATTTT
many,TRBV15,TRBJ2-1,.,CATSTQSNNEQFF,TGTGCCACCAGCACTCAAAGTAACAATGAGCAGTTCTTC
.,TRBV19,TRBJ2-1,.,CASSIFGGELYNEQFF,TGTGCCAGTAGTATTTTTGGGGGAGAGCTCTACAATGAGCAGTTCTTC
many,TRBV12-3/TRBV12-4,TRBJ2-7,TRBD2,CASRYSGSSYEQYF,TGTGCCAGCAGATATAGCGGGAGCTCCTACGAGCAGTACTTC